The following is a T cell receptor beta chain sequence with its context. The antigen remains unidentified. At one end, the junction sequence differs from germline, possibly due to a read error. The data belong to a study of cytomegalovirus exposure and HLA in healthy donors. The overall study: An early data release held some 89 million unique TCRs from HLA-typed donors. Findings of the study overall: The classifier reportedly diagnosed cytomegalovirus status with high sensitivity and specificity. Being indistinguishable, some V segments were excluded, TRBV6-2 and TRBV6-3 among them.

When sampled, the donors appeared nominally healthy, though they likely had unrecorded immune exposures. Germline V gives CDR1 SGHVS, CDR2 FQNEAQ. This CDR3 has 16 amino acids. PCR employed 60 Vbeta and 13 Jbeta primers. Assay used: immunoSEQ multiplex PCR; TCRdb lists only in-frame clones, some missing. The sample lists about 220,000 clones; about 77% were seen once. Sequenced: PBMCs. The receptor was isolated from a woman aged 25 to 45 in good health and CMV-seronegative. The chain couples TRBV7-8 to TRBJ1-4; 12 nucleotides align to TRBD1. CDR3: CASSLALPGQGARVSF. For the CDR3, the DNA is TGTGCCAGCAGCTTAGCCCTTCCGGGACAGGGGGCGAGGGTCTCTTTT.